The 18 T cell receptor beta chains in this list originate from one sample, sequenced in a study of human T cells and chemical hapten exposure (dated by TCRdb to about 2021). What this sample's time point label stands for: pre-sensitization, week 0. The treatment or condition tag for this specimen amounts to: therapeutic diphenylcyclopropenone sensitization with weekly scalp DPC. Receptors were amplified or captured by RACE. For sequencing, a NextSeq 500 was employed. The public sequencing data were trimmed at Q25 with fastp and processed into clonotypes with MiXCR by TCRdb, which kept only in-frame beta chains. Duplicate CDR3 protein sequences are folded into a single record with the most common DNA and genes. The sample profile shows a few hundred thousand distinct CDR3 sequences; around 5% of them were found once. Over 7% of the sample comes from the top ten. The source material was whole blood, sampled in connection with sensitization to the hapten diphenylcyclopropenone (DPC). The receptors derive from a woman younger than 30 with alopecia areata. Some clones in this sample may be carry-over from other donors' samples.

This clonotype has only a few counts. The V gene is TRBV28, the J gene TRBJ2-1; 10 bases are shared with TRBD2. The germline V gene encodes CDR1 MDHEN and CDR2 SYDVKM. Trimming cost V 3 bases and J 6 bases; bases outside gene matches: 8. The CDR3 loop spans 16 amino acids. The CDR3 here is CASSLTWASGGNEQFF. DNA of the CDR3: TGTGCCAGCAGTTTGACCTGGGCTAGCGGGGGCAATGAGCAGTTCTTC.

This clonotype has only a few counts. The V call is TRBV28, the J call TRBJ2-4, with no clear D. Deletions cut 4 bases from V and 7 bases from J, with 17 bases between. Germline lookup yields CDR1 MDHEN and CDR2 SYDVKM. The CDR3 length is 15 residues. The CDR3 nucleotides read TGTGCCAGCAGTTCCCCGCAGGACCCAAGGAACATTCAGTACTTC. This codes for CASSSPQDPRNIQYF.

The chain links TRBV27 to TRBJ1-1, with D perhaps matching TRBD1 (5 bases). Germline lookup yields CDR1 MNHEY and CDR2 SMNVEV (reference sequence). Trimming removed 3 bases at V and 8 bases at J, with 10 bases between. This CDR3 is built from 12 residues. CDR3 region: CASSFPTGEAFF. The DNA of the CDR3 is TGTGCCAGCAGTTTCCCAACAGGAGAAGCTTTCTTT.

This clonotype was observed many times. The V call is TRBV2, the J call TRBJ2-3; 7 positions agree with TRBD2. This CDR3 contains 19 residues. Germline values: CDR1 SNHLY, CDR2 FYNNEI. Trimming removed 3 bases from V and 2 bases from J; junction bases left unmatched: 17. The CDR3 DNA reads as TGTGCCAGCAGTGATTCCTTTTCCCGCGGGGGAGTAAACACAGATACGCAGTATTTT. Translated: CASSDSFSRGGVNTDTQYF.

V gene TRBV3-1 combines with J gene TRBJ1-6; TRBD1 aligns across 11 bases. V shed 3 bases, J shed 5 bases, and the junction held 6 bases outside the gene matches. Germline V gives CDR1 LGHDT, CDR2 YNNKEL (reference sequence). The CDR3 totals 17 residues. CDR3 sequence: CASSQAGTGGNNSPLHF. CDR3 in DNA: TGTGCCAGCAGCCAGGCCGGGACAGGGGGTAATAATTCACCCCTCCACTTT. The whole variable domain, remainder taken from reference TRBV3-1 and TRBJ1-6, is DTAVSQTPKYLVTQMGNDKSIKCEQNLGHDTMYWYKQDSKKFLKIMFSYNNKELIINETVPNRFSPKSPDKAHLNLHINSLELGDSAVYFCASSQAGTGGNNSPLHFGNGTRLTVT.

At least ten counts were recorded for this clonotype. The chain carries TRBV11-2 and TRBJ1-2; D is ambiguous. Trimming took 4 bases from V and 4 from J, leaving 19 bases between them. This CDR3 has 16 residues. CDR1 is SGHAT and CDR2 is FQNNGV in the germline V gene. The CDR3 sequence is CASSSLGSTAVYGYTF. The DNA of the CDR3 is TGTGCCAGCAGCTCGCTGGGGAGTACAGCGGTCTATGGCTACACCTTC. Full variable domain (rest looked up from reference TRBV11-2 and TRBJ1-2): EAGVAQSPRYKIIEKRQSVAFWCNPISGHATLYWYQQILGQGPKLLIQFQNNGVVDDSQLPKDRFSAERLKGVDSTLKIQPAKLEDSAVYLCASSSLGSTAVYGYTFGSGTRLTVV.

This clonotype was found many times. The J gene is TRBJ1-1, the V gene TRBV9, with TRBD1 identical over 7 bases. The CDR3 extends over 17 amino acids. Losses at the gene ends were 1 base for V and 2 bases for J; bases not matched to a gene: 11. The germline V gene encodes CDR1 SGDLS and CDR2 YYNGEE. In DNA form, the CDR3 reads TGTGCCAGCAGCGTATGGACAGGACCGGGGCCTAACACTGAAGCTTTCTTT. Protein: CASSVWTGPGPNTEAFF.

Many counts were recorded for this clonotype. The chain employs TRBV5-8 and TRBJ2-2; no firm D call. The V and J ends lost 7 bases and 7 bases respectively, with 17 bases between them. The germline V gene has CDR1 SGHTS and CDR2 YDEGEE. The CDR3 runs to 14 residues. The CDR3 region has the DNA TGTGCCAGCTCCAGGCACTTCGGCGGCGGGGAGCTGTTTTTT. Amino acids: CASSRHFGGGELFF.

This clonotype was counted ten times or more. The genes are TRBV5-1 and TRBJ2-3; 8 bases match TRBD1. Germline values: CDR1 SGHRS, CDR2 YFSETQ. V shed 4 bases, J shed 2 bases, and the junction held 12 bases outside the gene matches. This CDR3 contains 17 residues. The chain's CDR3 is CASSPGGGDTITDTQYF. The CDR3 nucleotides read TGCGCCAGCAGCCCAGGGGGCGGAGACACTATCACAGATACGCAGTATTTT.

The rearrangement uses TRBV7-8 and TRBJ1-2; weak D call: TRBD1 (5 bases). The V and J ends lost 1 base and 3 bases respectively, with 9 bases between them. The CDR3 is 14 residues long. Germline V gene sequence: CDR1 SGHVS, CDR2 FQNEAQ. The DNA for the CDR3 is TGTGCCAGCAGCTTAGGACAGAGCTACTATGGCTACACCTTC. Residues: CASSLGQSYYGYTF.

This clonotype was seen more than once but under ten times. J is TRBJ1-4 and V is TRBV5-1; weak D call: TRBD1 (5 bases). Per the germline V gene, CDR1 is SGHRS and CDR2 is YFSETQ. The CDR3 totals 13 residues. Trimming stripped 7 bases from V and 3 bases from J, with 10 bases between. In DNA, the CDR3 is TGCGCCAGCGGGGCCAGAGCTAATGAAAAACTGTTTTTT. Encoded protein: CASGARANEKLFF.

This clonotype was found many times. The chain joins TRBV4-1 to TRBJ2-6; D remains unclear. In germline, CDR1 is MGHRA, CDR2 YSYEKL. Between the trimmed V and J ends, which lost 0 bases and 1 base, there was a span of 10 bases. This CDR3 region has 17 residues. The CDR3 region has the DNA TGCGCCAGCAGCCAAGAGGGCTTACATTCTGGGGCCAACGTCCTGACTTTC. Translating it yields CASSQEGLHSGANVLTF.

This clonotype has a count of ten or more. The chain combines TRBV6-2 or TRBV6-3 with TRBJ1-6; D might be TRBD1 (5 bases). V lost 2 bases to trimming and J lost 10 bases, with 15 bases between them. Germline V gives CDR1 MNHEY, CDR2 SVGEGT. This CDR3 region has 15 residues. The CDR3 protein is CASSYIAGRGSPLHF. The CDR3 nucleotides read TGTGCCAGCAGTTACATAGCAGGGAGGGGCTCACCCCTCCACTTT.

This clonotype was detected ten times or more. The CDR3 sequence is CASSLRQGSSPLHF. The CDR3 DNA is TGTGCCAGCAGTTTACGACAGGGGAGTTCACCCCTCCACTTT. V is TRBV27 and J is TRBJ1-6; the match to TRBD1 covers 8 bases. This CDR3 has 14 amino acids. V dropped 2 bases and J dropped 9; count of bases not matched to a gene: 3. In germline, CDR1 is MNHEY, CDR2 SMNVEV (reference sequence).

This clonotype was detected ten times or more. CDR3 loop: CASSGRQTTAYEQYF. In DNA form, the CDR3 reads TGTGCCAGCAGCGGTCGACAGACCACGGCCTACGAGCAGTACTTC. This chain links TRBV7-9 with TRBJ2-7, with D perhaps TRBD1 (5 bases). Germline values: CDR1 SEHNR, CDR2 FQNEAQ (reference sequence). This CDR3 has 15 residues. Trimming shortened V by 5 bases and J by 2 bases, and 16 bases separated the two germline ends.

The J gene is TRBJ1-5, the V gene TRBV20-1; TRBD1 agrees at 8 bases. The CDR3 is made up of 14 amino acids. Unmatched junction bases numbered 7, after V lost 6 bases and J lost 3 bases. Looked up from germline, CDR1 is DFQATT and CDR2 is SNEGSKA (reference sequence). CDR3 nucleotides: TGCAGTGCGTACCAGGGGGCGATCAATCAGCCCCAGCATTTT. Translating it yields CSAYQGAINQPQHF.

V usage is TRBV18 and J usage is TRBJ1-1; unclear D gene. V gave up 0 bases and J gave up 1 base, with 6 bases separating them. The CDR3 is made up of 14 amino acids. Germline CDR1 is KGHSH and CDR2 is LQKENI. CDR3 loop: CASSPPEGNTEAFF. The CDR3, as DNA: TGTGCCAGCTCACCACCCGAGGGGAACACTGAAGCTTTCTTT.

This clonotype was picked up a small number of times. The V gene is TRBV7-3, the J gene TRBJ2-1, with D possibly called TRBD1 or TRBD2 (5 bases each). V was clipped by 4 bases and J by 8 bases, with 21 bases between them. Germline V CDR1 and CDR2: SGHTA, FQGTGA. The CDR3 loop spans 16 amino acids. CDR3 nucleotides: TGTGCCAGCAGCTCCCCGGGACGAATAACTCTGGATGAGCAGTTCTTC. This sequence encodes CASSSPGRITLDEQFF.